The source of this T cell receptor beta chain is a study of cytomegalovirus exposure and HLA in healthy donors. Points from the study as a whole: A highly shared variant cluster was judged a likely technical artifact.

To note about this clone: Its specificity is unknown.

In germline, CDR1 is LGHNT, CDR2 FRNRAP. Trimming pared 1 base from V and 9 bases from J, leaving 13 bases between. The CDR3 contains 15 residues. The PCR ran on 60 Vbeta and 13 Jbeta primers. Clones were read by immunoSEQ multiplex PCR, and TCRdb kept only the in-frame ones, dropping some. Here the sample spans about 96,000 clones, approximately 64% being singletons. The V gene is TRBV12-5, the J gene TRBJ1-6, with no clear D. The sequenced sample was PBMCs. The sequence was collected from a man aged 55-75 years in good health and CMV-seronegative. DNA of the CDR3: TGTGCTAGTGGTTTGGCCACGGCGGGCCCTTCACCCCTCCACTTT. Amino acids: CASGLATAGPSPLHF.